The 3 T cell receptor beta chains presented below share a single source sample, sequenced in a study of control samples from healthy donors and cancer patients. TCRdb keeps only in-frame clones here, not all; method: immunoSEQ multiplex PCR. The sample has about 150,000 clones; over 85% are singletons. Input material: blood. Receptors originate from a man aged 18 to 35 in good health.

This chain links TRBV4-2 with TRBJ2-3, with D possibly being TRBD2 (6 bases). Germline V gene data show CDR1 as LGHNA and CDR2 as YNFKEQ. The V and J ends lost 0 bases and 4 bases respectively, with 11 bases between them. This CDR3 is built from 15 residues. This CDR3 reads CASSQDSSGADTQYF. The CDR3 DNA follows: TGTGCCAGCAGCCAAGACTCATCGGGAGCAGATACGCAGTATTTT.

The chain combines TRBV7-3 with TRBJ1-2; D possibly corresponds to TRBD1 (5 bases). Germline V gene sequence: CDR1 SGHTA, CDR2 FQGTGA. Trimming took off 5 bases at V and 8 bases at J, with 15 bases between the two ends. CDR3 size: 13 residues. The CDR3 nucleotides read TGTGCCAGCAGCCCAGGGTCGTCAAGGGGCTACACCTTC. Protein: CASSPGSSRGYTF.

The chain has TRBV4-2 and TRBJ2-7, with a tentative D call TRBD1 (5 bases). This CDR3 has 12 residues. Per germline, CDR1 LGHNA and CDR2 YNFKEQ. V lost 4 bases and J lost 7, with 11 bases in between. CDR3 in DNA: TGTGCCAGCAGCCTGAACCGACAGGAGCAGTACTTC. Protein product: CASSLNRQEQYF.